These 24 T cell receptor beta chains were all obtained from the same sample, sequenced in a study of response to subunit inactivated influenza vaccine. MiXCR, applied by TCRdb to the RT-PCR reads, yields one record per CDR3 protein. In the table there are roughly 710,000 distinct CDR3 sequences, 11% to 15% of which are singletons. Source: PBMCs from blood, taken 14 days before vaccination. Receptor source: a man in his fifties or sixties who received an inactivated influenza vaccine.

This clonotype was seen a handful of times. The CDR3 bases are TGTGCCAGCAGTCCGAGTGCCTCCGGCTATAGCAATCAGCCCCAGCATTTT. It specifies CASSPSASGYSNQPQHF. The rearrangement links TRBV6-1 to TRBJ1-5; the D is unclear. Trimming shortened V by 5 bases and J by 0 bases, and 17 bases separated the two germline ends. The germline V gene has CDR1 MNHNS and CDR2 SASEGT. This CDR3 comprises 17 residues.

The chain combines TRBV12-3 or TRBV12-4 with TRBJ2-7, with D perhaps TRBD1 or TRBD2 (5 bases each). V lost 9 bases to trimming and J lost 6 bases, with 15 bases between them. This CDR3 spans 12 amino acids. CDR3 loop: CASTAGALEQYF. CDR3 DNA sequence: TGTGCCAGTACGGCCGGGGCTCTCGAGCAGTACTTC.

The chain combines TRBV3-1 with TRBJ1-2, with D maybe TRBD1 (5 bases). CDR3 size: 15 residues. Germline V gene data show CDR1 as LGHDT and CDR2 as YNNKEL (reference sequence). Trimming took off 4 bases at V and 14 bases at J, with 26 bases between the two ends. CDR3 amino acids: CASSLTARDGGMKTF. DNA of the CDR3: TGTGCCAGCAGCCTTACTGCCCGGGACGGAGGAATGAAAACCTTC.

The chain uses TRBV5-1 and TRBJ1-3; D is unclear. Trimming pared 4 bases from V and 7 bases from J, leaving 27 bases between. The length of the CDR3 is 18 residues. Germline lookup yields CDR1 SGHRS and CDR2 YFSETQ. The CDR3 sequence is CASSVGFAPLRSRNTIYF. The CDR3 DNA sequence: TGCGCCAGCAGCGTTGGTTTTGCTCCCCTTCGCTCCCGGAACACCATATATTTT.

This clonotype was picked up a small number of times. The V gene is TRBV12-3 or TRBV12-4, the J gene TRBJ2-7; TRBD2 agrees at 10 bases. Trimming cost V 3 bases and J 0 bases; bases outside gene matches: 8. CDR3 length equals 17 residues. DNA for the CDR3: TGTGCCAGCAGTTTGCAAGCGGGAGGGAGGAGCTCCTACGAGCAGTACTTC. Its translation is CASSLQAGGRSSYEQYF.

This clonotype was seen ten or more times. This chain links TRBV10-3 with TRBJ2-3; no clear D. Between the trimmed V and J ends, which lost 9 bases and 3 bases, there was a span of 16 bases. The CDR3 is 14 amino acids. CDR1 and CDR2 from the germline V gene are ENHRY and SYGVKD. The CDR3 DNA follows: TGTGCCATTACCGACTCACGTAGTACAGATACGCAGTATTTT. Translating it yields CAITDSRSTDTQYF.

This clonotype occurred a few times. This chain connects TRBV20-1 to TRBJ1-6; possibly TRBD1 for D (5 bases). The CDR3 is made up of 14 amino acids. V dropped 5 bases and J dropped 8 bases, with 16 bases sitting between them. The germline V gene encodes CDR1 DFQATT and CDR2 SNEGSKA (reference sequence). The CDR3 loop is CSALSDGTHSPLHF. For the CDR3, the DNA is TGCAGTGCTTTGAGTGACGGGACTCATTCACCCCTCCACTTT.

This clonotype was found a few times. The J gene is TRBJ2-5, the V gene TRBV13; possible D gene TRBD1, 6 bases. V was cut by 5 bases and J by 2 bases, with 12 bases left in between. CDR3 length: 14 residues. Germline CDR1 reads PRHDT; CDR2 reads FYEKMQ (reference sequence). CDR3 sequence reads: CASSPAGQQETQYF. The CDR3 nucleotides read TGTGCCAGCAGCCCGGCCGGACAGCAAGAGACCCAGTACTTC.

The chain carries TRBV6-1 and TRBJ2-1; 10 bases are shared with TRBD2. From germline, CDR1 is MNHNS and CDR2 SASEGT. CDR3 length equals 16 residues. With 7 bases clipped from V and 8 bases from J, the junction kept 14 bases outside the gene matches. The CDR3 DNA follows: TGTGCCAGCATCCGGGGGATCGCTAGCGGGGGCTATGAGCAGTTCTTC. Translating gives CASIRGIASGGYEQFF.

A remark on this clonotype: This may come from a read error, since a much larger clone is one base off. J is TRBJ2-7 and V is TRBV3-1; unclear D gene. Germline loops: CDR1 LGHDT, CDR2 YNNKEL (reference sequence). This CDR3 comprises 15 residues. The CDR3 nucleotides are TGTGCCAGCAGCCAAGGGATCAGTTCTGCCTACGGGCAGTACTTC. Translating gives CASSQGISSAYGQYF.

This rearrangement joins TRBV20-1 to TRBJ2-7; D remains ambiguous. The length of the CDR3 is 13 residues. Trimming shortened V by 4 bases and J by 2 bases, and 12 bases separated the two germline ends. From germline, CDR1 is DFQATT and CDR2 SNEGSKA (reference sequence). CDR3 in amino acids: CSAIPIPAYEQYF. The CDR3 coding sequence is TGCAGTGCTATTCCCATCCCTGCCTACGAGCAGTACTTC.

The chain recombines TRBV20-1 with TRBJ2-1; D unresolved. This CDR3 is built from 15 residues. CDR1 is DFQATT, CDR2 SNEGSKA, per germline (reference sequence). Between the trimmed V and J ends, which lost 0 bases and 0 bases, there was a span of 9 bases. In nucleotides, the CDR3 is TGCAGTGCTAGAGATAGCTGGAGCTCCTACAATGAGCAGTTCTTC. It codes for CSARDSWSSYNEQFF.

Notes on this clonotype: One end of the junction fails to match germline, which may point to a read error. The chain has TRBV4-2 and TRBJ2-3, with TRBD2 matching 9 bases. The CDR3 is 17 amino acids. Per the germline V gene, CDR1 is LGHNA and CDR2 is YNFKEQ. In nucleotides, the CDR3 is TGTGTCAGCAGCCAAGAAGGGGCGGGGGGGAGCACAGATACGCAGTATTTT. Its translation: CVSSQEGAGGSTDTQYF.

This clonotype was counted between two and nine times. This chain connects TRBV5-1 to TRBJ2-5; 8 nucleotides agree with TRBD1. V dropped 2 bases and J dropped 5; count of bases not matched to a gene: 5. From germline, CDR1 is SGHRS and CDR2 YFSETQ. The CDR3 consists of 14 residues. Here the CDR3 reads CASSFAGGGETQYF. CDR3 in DNA: TGCGCCAGCAGCTTCGCAGGGGGCGGGGAGACCCAGTACTTC.

The chain links TRBV6-2 or TRBV6-3 to TRBJ2-3; the D gene is possibly TRBD2 (5 bases). V lost 4 bases and J 6 bases, leaving 11 bases between the germline ends. Germline assignment: CDR1 MNHEY and CDR2 SVGEGT. This CDR3 comprises 13 residues. The CDR3 DNA reads TGTGCCAGCAGTTCCCGGACTTGGGATACGCAGTATTTT. Protein product: CASSSRTWDTQYF.

This chain links TRBV5-4 with TRBJ1-2; D unresolved. From germline, CDR1 is SGHNT and CDR2 YYREEE (reference sequence). The V end was cut by 0 bases, the J end by 6 bases, with 12 bases between. The CDR3 runs to 14 residues. The CDR3 DNA reads as TGTGCCAGCAGCTTGGAATTCGGTCCGCATGGCTACACCTTC. Translating it yields CASSLEFGPHGYTF.

There are a few counts of this clonotype. This rearrangement joins TRBV5-1 to TRBJ1-2, with no clear D. The germline V and J ends were trimmed by 0 bases and 6 bases, with 15 bases remaining between them. The CDR3 length is 15 residues. In germline, CDR1 is SGHRS, CDR2 YFSETQ. CDR3 protein: CASSLDVTGSDGYTF. In DNA form, the CDR3 reads TGCGCCAGCAGCTTGGATGTTACGGGCTCGGATGGCTACACCTTC. Full variable domain (rest looked up from reference TRBV5-1 and TRBJ1-2): KAGVTQTPRYLIKTRGQQVTLSCSPISGHRSVSWYQQTPGQGLQFLFEYFSETQRNKGNFPGRFSGRQFSNSRSEMNVSTLELGDSALYLCASSLDVTGSDGYTFGSGTRLTVV.

The chain uses TRBV4-1 and TRBJ2-2; TRBD2 matches at 14 bases. CDR1 and CDR2 from the germline V gene are MGHRA and YSYEKL. The ends lost 4 bases at V and 4 bases at J; junction bases unmatched: 17. The CDR3 contains 21 residues. The DNA of the CDR3 is TGCGCCAGCAGCCGCCGAACCGGGACTAGCGGGAGACCACGGGTCACCGGGGAGCTGTTTTTT. Encoded protein: CASSRRTGTSGRPRVTGELFF.

This chain joins TRBV10-3 and TRBJ2-2; 13 positions agree with TRBD2. Germline V gene lookup returns CDR1 ENHRY and CDR2 SYGVKD. With 3 bases clipped from V and 5 bases from J, the junction kept 3 bases outside the gene matches. The CDR3 totals 16 residues. CDR3 nucleotides: TGTGCCATCAGTGACGGGACTAGCGGGAAAACCGGGGAGCTGTTTTTT. Encoded protein: CAISDGTSGKTGELFF.

This clonotype appeared many times. The V call is TRBV5-1, the J call TRBJ2-3; 7 positions agree with TRBD1. The CDR3 extends over 15 amino acids. The germline V gene has CDR1 SGHRS and CDR2 YFSETQ. V trimming: 3 bases; J trimming: 1 base; junction bases outside the gene matches: 5. Written as DNA, the CDR3 is TGCGCCAGCAGCTCCCGACAGGGTGGCACAGATACGCAGTATTTT. Encoded protein: CASSSRQGGTDTQYF.

This clonotype was picked up many times. This sequence joins TRBV12-3 or TRBV12-4 and TRBJ2-7, with no clear D. V lost 5 bases to trimming and J lost 0 bases, with 11 bases between them. The CDR3 runs to 14 residues. CDR3 in amino acids: CASSRPRVSYEQYF. Here the CDR3 DNA reads TGTGCCAGCAGTCGACCACGCGTCTCCTACGAGCAGTACTTC.

This clonotype showed up many times. The V and J genes are TRBV20-1 and TRBJ2-2; D remains ambiguous. The V gene's germline CDR1 is DFQATT and CDR2 SNEGSKA (reference sequence). The ends were cut back, 1 base at V and 0 bases at J, with 3 bases in the middle. CDR3 length equals 13 residues. The DNA of the CDR3 is TGCAGTGCTAGAGTGGCGAACACCGGGGAGCTGTTTTTT. Protein sequence: CSARVANTGELFF.

V and J are TRBV28 and TRBJ2-1; D is tentatively TRBD1 or TRBD2 (5 bases each). This CDR3 is 14 amino acids long. CDR1 is MDHEN and CDR2 is SYDVKM in the germline V gene. V was cut by 7 bases and J by 4 bases, with 14 bases left in between. The CDR3 loop is CASTPQGPYNEQFF. The CDR3 DNA follows: TGTGCCAGCACGCCGCAGGGACCGTACAATGAGCAGTTCTTC.

V and J are TRBV7-8 and TRBJ2-2, with 7 bases aligning to TRBD1. CDR3 length: 14 amino acids. Germline assignment: CDR1 SGHVS and CDR2 FQNEAQ. Trimming cost V 5 bases and J 4 bases; bases outside gene matches: 4. In nucleotides, the CDR3 is TGTGCCAGCAGCAGCAGGGACAGCACCGGGGAGCTGTTTTTT. Its translation: CASSSRDSTGELFF.